The entry below describes one T cell receptor (beta chain). This clonotype was seen once. The antigen this receptor binds is unknown. A much larger clone is a single base away; this may be a read error. In this CDR3 the conserved last residue, phenylalanine or tryptophan, is missing, so a read error is likely. This entry comes from a study of T cells in Graves' hyperthyroidism and ophthalmopathy (dated by TCRdb to the late 2010s). About the investigation overall: Peripheral blood samples were taken at the time of initial diagnosis, prior to any treatment. In about six Graves' hyperthyroidism patients, the study also compared T-cell repertoires from thyroid tissue with T-cell repertoires from blood. The roughly 100 discovery patients were randomly split 7:3 into training and test sets. Whether ophthalmopathy could be predicted prospectively was tested in an independent validation cohort made up of approximately 19 hyperthyroidism patients plus 17 patients who later progressed to ophthalmopathy. After sampling, hyperthyroidism patients received methimazole starting at 30 mg daily, and ophthalmopathy patients received high-dose intravenous methylprednisolone. TCR Vbeta CDR3 sequencing of fewer than 150 peripheral blood samples (approximately 44 ophthalmopathy, about 75 hyperthyroidism and roughly 17 progressor patients) is reported in the paper. To identify distinguishing TCR V-J signatures, a discovery cohort of about 95 patients was used, comprising roughly 45 with Graves' ophthalmopathy and 57 with stable Graves' hyperthyroidism.

The TCR beta CDR3 regions were amplified from RNA transcripts. The first round of RT-PCR for the TCR CDR3 was performed with the HTBI primer set and the Qiagen OneStep RT-PCR kit. Libraries were constructed in a second round of multiplex PCR, after which size selection and purification were carried out. Sequencing of the libraries was done on an Illumina HiSeq2000 using paired-end 100 bp reads. On the study's bioinformatics: SOAPnuke was used to process the raw data, with reads discarded if the reads contained adapters or uncalled bases, had a mean Phred below 15, or lacked an exact constant-primer or identifier match. COPE v1.2.5 was used to merge the high-quality paired reads, and each unique nucleotide sequence was defined as a clonotype. MiTCR v1.1 was used to align the clonotypes against IMGT TRBV, TRBD and TRBJ reference segments. The analysis was restricted to V-J combinations with a frequency above 0.0001, which together covered approximately 99% of the repertoires. A TCS score was defined as the ratio between F50 (clonal expansion) and ExV (chaos), using BLOSUM62-based TCRdist between CDR3 peptides within each V-J. Welch's t-statistics and random forest reduced 514 V-J features to 10 to 15, which were used in a naive Bayes classifier (R e1071). TCRdb reprocessing: public reads trimmed at Q25 with fastp, clones called with MiXCR, in-frame beta chains kept. Rows with a matching CDR3 protein are joined into one entry that keeps the most common DNA and genes. TCRdb, not the authors, supplied the V and J calls. This sample is represented by about 96,000 distinct CDR3 sequences; around 50% of them were singletons. The leading ten clones occupy 25% to 30% of the sample.

On the study overall, not on this receptor specifically: During validation, the model predicted progression to ophthalmopathy a median of roughly six months ahead of onset, with approximately 70% sensitivity and 72% to 85% specificity. Sample size was not statistically predetermined, and blinding of investigators to group allocation was not performed. A model built on a 13 V-J signature distinguished ophthalmopathy from stable hyperthyroidism, reaching 87.88% sensitivity and around 82% specificity in cross-validation and 80%/75% in testing. Most expanded thyroid clonotypes (frequency above 0.001) were also detected in blood, suggesting blood repertoires may reflect thyroid immune responses.

Stable Graves' hyperthyroidism was defined as no progression to ophthalmopathy during 18 months of follow-up. The hyperthyroidism patients were between 18 and 65 years old and newly diagnosed, with a disease duration of less than 2 months. The study excluded patients with uncontrolled infections, other autoimmune diseases, pregnancy or lactation. Diagnoses were established on the basis of clinical symptoms, serum thyroxine and TRAb, thyroid ultrasound, and orbital computed tomography. PBMCs were isolated from about 10 ml of fresh peripheral blood by Ficoll-Paque density gradient centrifugation. Trizol reagent was used to extract total RNA, and RNA quality was then checked on an Agilent 2100 Bioanalyzer. The CDR3 is 14 amino acids in total, end residues counted. The CDR3 DNA has 42 bases and is translated from base 1. V was cut back by 6 bases and J by 0 bases, leaving a gap of 14 bases between them. CDR1 is given as SQVTM and CDR2 as ANQGSEA, both from the germline V gene.

This clonotype originated in a woman between 40 and 50 years old with Graves' hyperthyroidism. Sequencing was performed on blood. The sequence links TRBV29-1 to TRBJ1-1, with TRBD1 perhaps the D gene, on 6 matching bases. Here the CDR3 is given as CSVRQDSMNTEAFL. The DNA sequence is TGCAGCGTCCGCCAGGACAGCATGAACACTGAAGCTTTCCTT.